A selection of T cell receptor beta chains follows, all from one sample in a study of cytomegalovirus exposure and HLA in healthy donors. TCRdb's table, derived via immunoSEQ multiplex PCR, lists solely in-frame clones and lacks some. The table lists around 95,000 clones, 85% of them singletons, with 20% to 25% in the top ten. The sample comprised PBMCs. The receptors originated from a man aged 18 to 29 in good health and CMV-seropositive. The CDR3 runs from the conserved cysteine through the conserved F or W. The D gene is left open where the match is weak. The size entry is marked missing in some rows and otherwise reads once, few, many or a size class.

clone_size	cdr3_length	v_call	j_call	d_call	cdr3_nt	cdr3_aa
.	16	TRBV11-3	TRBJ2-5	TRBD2	TGTGCCAGCAGCCCGGGGACTAGCGGGTCGGGAGAGACCCAGTACTTC	CASSPGTSGSGETQYF
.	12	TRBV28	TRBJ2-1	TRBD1	TGTGCCAGCAGTCGACAGGGACCGGAGCAGTTCTTC	CASSRQGPEQFF
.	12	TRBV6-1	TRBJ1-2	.	TGTGCCAGCATCGGGGGTAAACATGGCTACACCTTC	CASIGGKHGYTF
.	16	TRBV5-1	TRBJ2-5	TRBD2	TGCGCCAGCAGCTTGGCCCCCCTAGCGGGAGGAGAGACCCAGTACTTC	CASSLAPLAGGETQYF
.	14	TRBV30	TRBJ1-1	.	TGTGCCTGGAGTCGAGACACAAGGAACACTGAAGCTTTCTTT	CAWSRDTRNTEAFF
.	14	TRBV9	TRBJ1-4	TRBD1	TGTGCCAGCAGCGCAGGGGGCTGGGGTGAAAAACTGTTTTTT	CASSAGGWGEKLFF
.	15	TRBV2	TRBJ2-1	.	TGTGCCAGCAGTGCACTAGAAAGCTCCTACAATGAGCAGTTCTTC	CASSALESSYNEQFF
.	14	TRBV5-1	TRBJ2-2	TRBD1	TGCGCCAGCAGCAAGGGACAGGGCGTCGGGGAGCTGTTTTTT	CASSKGQGVGELFF
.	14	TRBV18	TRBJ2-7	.	TGTGCCAGCTCACCACCGTCGGACAACTACGAGCAGTACTTC	CASSPPSDNYEQYF
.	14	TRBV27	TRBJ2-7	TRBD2	TGTGCCAGCAGCAAAGGGACTAGCGTCTACGAGCAGTACTTC	CASSKGTSVYEQYF
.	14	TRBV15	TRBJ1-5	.	TGTGCCACCAGCAGAGTAGGAGGAAATCAGCCCCAGCATTTT	CATSRVGGNQPQHF
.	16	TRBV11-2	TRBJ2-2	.	TGTGCCAGCAGCTTAGAGTCCGGTGCTCTCACCGGGGAGCTGTTTTTT	CASSLESGALTGELFF
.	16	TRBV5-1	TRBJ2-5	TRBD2	TGCGCCAGCAGCGAGGGGACTAGCGGGAGGGTAGAGACCCAGTACTTC	CASSEGTSGRVETQYF
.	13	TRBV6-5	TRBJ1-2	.	TGTGCCAGCAGTCTCCAGCTCGCCGGGGGCTACACCTTC	CASSLQLAGGYTF
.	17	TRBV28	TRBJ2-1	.	TGTGCCAGCAAATTAGGTCCTCCGGGACTGGCTGCAAATGAGCAGTTCTTC	CASKLGPPGLAANEQFF
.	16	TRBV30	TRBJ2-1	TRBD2	TGTGCCTGGAGTGTACCACTAGCGGCATACAATGACGGGCAGTTCTTC	CAWSVPLAAYNDGQFF
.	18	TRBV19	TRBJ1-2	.	TGTGCCAGTAGCTATAAGGGACAAGGCACTCGGGCCCCTAAGGGCTACACCTTC	CASSYKGQGTRAPKGYTF
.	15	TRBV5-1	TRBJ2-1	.	TGCGCCAGCAGCTTGGGTAGCAGTTCCTACAATGAGCAGTTCTTC	CASSLGSSSYNEQFF
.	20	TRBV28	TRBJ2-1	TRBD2	TGTGCCAGCAGGGGGATGGGGACAGGGTACTCTAGCGGGAGGCGGAATGAGCAGTTCTTC	CASRGMGTGYSSGRRNEQFF
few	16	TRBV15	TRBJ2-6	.	TGTGCCACCAGCAGTATTACAGGATCTGGGGCCAACGTCCTGACTTTC	CATSSITGSGANVLTF
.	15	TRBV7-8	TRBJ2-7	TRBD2	TGTGCCAGCAGCTTAGTGGGCGGGAGCTCCTACGAGCAGTACTTC	CASSLVGGSSYEQYF
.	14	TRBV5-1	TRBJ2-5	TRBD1	TGCGCCAGCAGCCTGGGGACAGGACAAGAGACCCAGTACTTC	CASSLGTGQETQYF
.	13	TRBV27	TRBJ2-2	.	TGTGCCAGCAGTTTACCTAACACCGGGGAGCTGTTTTTT	CASSLPNTGELFF
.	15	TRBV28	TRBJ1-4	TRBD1	TGTGCCAGCAGCGGATCGGGACAGGGGGGCGGAAAACTGTTTTTT	CASSGSGQGGGKLFF
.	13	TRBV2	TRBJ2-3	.	TGTGCCAGCAGTGAACAGGGTGGAGATACGCAGTATTTT	CASSEQGGDTQYF
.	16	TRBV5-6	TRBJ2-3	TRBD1	TGTGCCAGCAGCCTACCCGGACAGGGGGTTACAGATACGCAGTATTTT	CASSLPGQGVTDTQYF
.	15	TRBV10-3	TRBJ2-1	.	TGTGCCATCAGTGACATGTATACCGGGAACAATGAGCAGTTCTTC	CAISDMYTGNNEQFF
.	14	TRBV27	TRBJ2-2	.	TGTGCCAGCAGTCCCACTGCAGGGGCCGGGGAGCTGTTTTTT	CASSPTAGAGELFF
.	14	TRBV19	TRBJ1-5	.	TGTGCCGCTCGTCCACCGGGTAGCAATCAGCCCCAGCATTTT	CAARPPGSNQPQHF
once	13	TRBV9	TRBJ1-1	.	TGTGCCAGCAGCGTTACAGTGAACACTGAAGCTTTCTTT	CASSVTVNTEAFF
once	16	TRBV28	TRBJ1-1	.	TGTGCCAGCAGCTACTCAGGAGGGCTCGAGTGGACTGAAGCTTTCTTT	CASSYSGGLEWTEAFF
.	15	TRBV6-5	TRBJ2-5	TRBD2	TGTGCCAGCAGACGCGGACTAGCGGGAGTAGAGACCCAGTACTTC	CASRRGLAGVETQYF
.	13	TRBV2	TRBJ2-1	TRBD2	TGTGCCAGCAGGGAAAGCGGGATAAATGAGCAGTTCTTC	CASRESGINEQFF
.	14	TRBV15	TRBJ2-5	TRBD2	TGTGCCACCAGCAGGGGACTAGCGGGAGAGACCCAGTACTTC	CATSRGLAGETQYF
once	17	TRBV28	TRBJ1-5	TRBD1	TGTGCCAGCAGTTTATGGGGGAAGGGGGCGAGCAATCAGCCCCAGCATTTT	CASSLWGKGASNQPQHF
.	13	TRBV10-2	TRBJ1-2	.	TGCGCCAGCAGTATTGACAGGAACTATGGCTACACCTTC	CASSIDRNYGYTF
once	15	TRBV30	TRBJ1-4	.	TGTGCCTGGAGTCCTCCCAGTCCCCTTAATGAAAAACTGTTTTTT	CAWSPPSPLNEKLFF
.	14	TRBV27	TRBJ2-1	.	TGTGCCAGCAGTTTACGGGGGAGTAGAAATGAGCAGTTCTTC	CASSLRGSRNEQFF
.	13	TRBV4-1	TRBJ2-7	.	TGCGCCAGCAGCCAGGGGAGCTCCTACGAGCAGTACTTC	CASSQGSSYEQYF
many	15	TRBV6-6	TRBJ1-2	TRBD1	TGTGCCAGCAGTTACGAAGGGGGCATCAACTATGGCTACACCTTC	CASSYEGGINYGYTF
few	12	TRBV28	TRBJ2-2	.	TGTGCCAGCAACGGGAACACCGGGGAGCTGTTTTTT	CASNGNTGELFF
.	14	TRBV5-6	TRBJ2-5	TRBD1	TGTGCCAGCAGACAGGACAGGAACCAAGAGACCCAGTACTTC	CASRQDRNQETQYF
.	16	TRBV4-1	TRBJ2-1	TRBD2	TGCGCCAGCAGCCAAGGTACGGGAGGGGTCTACAATGAGCAGTTCTTC	CASSQGTGGVYNEQFF
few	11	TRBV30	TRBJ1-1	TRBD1	TGTGCCGGAGGGACAGCGTCTGGGGCTTTCTTT	CAGGTASGAFF
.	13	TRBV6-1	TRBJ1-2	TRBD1	TGTGCCAGCAGTGATCTGGACAGGGGCGGCTACACCTTC	CASSDLDRGGYTF
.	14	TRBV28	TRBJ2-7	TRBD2	TGTGCCAGCAGGATTAGCGGGAGCTCCTACGAGCAGTACTTC	CASRISGSSYEQYF
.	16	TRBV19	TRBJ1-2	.	TGTGCCAGTAGTGCAAACAGGGTTACGGGTAACTATGGCTACACCTTC	CASSANRVTGNYGYTF
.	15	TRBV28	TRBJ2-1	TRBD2	TGTGCCAGCAGTTTAGGCGGGGGGGGCCACAATGAGCAGTTCTTC	CASSLGGGGHNEQFF